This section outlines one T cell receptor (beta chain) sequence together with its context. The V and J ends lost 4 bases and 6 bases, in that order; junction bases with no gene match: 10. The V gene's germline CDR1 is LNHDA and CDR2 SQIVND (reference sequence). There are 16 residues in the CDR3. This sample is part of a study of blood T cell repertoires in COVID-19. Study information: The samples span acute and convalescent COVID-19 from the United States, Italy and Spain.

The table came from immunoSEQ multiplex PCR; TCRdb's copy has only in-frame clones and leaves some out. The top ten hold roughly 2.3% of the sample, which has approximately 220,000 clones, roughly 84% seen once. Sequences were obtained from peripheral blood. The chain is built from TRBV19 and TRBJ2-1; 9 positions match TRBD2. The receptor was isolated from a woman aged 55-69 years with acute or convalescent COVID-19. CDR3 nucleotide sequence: TGTGCCAGTAGTAACCCCTCCGCTAGCGGGGTCAATGAGCAGTTCTTC. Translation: CASSNPSASGVNEQFF. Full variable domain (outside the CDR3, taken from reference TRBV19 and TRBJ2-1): DGGITQSPKYLFRKEGQNVTLSCEQNLNHDAMYWYRQDPGQGLRLIYYSQIVNDFQKGDIAEGYSVSREKKESFPLTVTSAQKNPTAFYLCASSNPSASGVNEQFFGPGTRLTVL.